One T cell receptor (beta chain) is described in this entry. The CDR3 length is 15 residues. Trimming took off 6 bases at V and 7 bases at J, with 18 bases between the two ends. The germline CDR1 and CDR2 sequences are MDHEN and SYDVKM. The entry originates in a study of CD8 T cells in Susac syndrome. Random hexamers were used to reverse transcribe the RNA input (about 0.5 to 1 ug). Across 54 Vbeta and 13 Jbeta, immunoSEQ multiplex PCR amplified TCR beta CDR3. TCRdb re-analysed the immunoSEQ multiplex PCR reads in MiXCR, keeping a single row per CDR3 protein. The table lists 90,000 to 150,000 distinct CDR3 sequences, less than 95% of them singletons. Sequencing targeted TCR beta in T cells from blood (CD8+ and CD4+). As controls, healthy donors matched for age and sex were used. TEMRA cells were FACS-enriched, unlike CD8+ and CD4+ T cells, which were negatively isolated.

The TCR was taken from a human donor in good health. The sequenced sample was CD4+ T cells from PBMCs. The chain uses TRBV28 and TRBJ2-2, with D unresolved. CDR3 sequence (DNA): TGTGCCAGCAGACTTTTTACCCAGGTCCACGGGGAGCTGTTTTTT. It yields the protein CASRLFTQVHGELFF.